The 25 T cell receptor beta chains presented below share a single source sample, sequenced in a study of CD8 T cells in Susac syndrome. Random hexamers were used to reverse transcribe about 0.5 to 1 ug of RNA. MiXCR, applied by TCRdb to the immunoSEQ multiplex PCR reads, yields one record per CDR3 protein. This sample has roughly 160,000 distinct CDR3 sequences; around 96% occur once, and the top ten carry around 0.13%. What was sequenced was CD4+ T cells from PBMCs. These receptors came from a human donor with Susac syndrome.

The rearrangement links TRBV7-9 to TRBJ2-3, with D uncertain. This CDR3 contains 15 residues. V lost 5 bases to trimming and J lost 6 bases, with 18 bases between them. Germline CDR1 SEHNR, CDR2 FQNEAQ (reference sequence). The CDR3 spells CASSGSTRIGDTQYF. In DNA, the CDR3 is TGTGCCAGCAGCGGCTCGACCCGAATTGGGGATACGCAGTATTTT.

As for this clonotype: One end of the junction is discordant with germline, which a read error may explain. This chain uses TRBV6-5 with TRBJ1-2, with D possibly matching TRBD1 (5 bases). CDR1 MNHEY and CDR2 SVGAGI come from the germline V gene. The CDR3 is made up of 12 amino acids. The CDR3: CASRSRDHGDTF. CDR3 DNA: TGTGCCAGCAGATCCCGGGACCATGGCGACACCTTC.

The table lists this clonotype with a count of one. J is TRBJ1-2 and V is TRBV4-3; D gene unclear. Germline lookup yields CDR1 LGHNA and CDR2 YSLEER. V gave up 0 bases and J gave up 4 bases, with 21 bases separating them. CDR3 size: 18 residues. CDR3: CASSQDTSPGFSLYGYTF. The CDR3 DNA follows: TGCGCCAGCAGCCAAGACACCAGCCCGGGCTTTTCGCTCTATGGCTACACCTTC.

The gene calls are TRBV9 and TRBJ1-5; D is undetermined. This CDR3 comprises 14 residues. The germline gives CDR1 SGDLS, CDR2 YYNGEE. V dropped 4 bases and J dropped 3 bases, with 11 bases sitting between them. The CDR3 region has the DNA TGTGCCAGCAGCACCGGGCAGGTCAATCAGCCCCAGCATTTT. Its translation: CASSTGQVNQPQHF.

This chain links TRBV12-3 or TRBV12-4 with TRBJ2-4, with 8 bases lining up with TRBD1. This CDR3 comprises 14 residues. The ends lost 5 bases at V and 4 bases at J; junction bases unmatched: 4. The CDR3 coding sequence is TGTGCCAGCAGTCCCCGGACAGGGAAAAACATTCAGTACTTC. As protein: CASSPRTGKNIQYF.

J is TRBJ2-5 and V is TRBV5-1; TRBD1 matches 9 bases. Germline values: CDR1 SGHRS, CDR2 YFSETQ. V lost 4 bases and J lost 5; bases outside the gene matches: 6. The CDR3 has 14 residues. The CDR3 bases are TGCGCCAGCAGCACCGGGACAGGGAGTGAGACCCAGTACTTC. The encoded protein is CASSTGTGSETQYF.

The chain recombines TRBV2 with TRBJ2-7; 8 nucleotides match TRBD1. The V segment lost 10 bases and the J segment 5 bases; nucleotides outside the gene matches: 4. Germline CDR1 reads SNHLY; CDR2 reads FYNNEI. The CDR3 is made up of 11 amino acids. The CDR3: CATGQGHEQYF. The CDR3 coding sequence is TGTGCCACCGGACAGGGCCACGAGCAGTACTTC.

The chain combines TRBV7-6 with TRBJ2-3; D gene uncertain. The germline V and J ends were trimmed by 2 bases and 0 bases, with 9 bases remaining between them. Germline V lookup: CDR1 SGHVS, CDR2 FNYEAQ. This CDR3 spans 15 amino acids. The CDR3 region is CASSLLVPSTDTQYF. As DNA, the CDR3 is TGTGCCAGCAGCTTATTGGTCCCTAGCACAGATACGCAGTATTTT. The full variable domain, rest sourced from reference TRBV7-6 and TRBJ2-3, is GAGVSQSPRYKVTKRGQDVALRCDPISGHVSLYWYRQALGQGPEFLTYFNYEAQQDKSGLPNDRFSAERPEGSISTLTIQRTEQRDSAMYRCASSLLVPSTDTQYFGPGTRLTVL.

The CDR3 nucleotides read TGTGCCAGCAGTCCTAGGCCCGGCAGGGGGAGGGGAGAGACCCAGTACTTC. This codes for CASSPRPGRGRGETQYF. The gene calls are TRBV28 and TRBJ2-5, with D possibly called TRBD1 or TRBD2 (7 bases each). Germline-derived CDR1 and CDR2 are MDHEN and SYDVKM. The V end was cut by 5 bases, the J end by 4 bases, with 23 bases between. This CDR3 has 17 amino acids.

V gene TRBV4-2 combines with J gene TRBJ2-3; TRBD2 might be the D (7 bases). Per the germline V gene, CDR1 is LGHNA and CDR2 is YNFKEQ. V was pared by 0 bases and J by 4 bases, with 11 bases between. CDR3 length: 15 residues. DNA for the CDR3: TGTGCCAGCAGCCAAGAGGGGGGGGGCGCAGATACGCAGTATTTT. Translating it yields CASSQEGGGADTQYF.

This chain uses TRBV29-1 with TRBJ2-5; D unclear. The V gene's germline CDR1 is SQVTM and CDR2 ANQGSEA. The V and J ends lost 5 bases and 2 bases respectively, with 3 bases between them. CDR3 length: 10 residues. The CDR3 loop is CSVYQETQYF. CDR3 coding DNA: TGCAGCGTTTATCAAGAGACCCAGTACTTC. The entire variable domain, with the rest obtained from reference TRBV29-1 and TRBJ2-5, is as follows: SAVISQKPSRDICQRGTSLTIQCQVDSQVTMMFWYRQQPGQSLTLIATANQGSEATYESGFVIDKFPISRPNLTFSTLTVSNMSPEDSSIYLCSVYQETQYFGPGTRLLVL.

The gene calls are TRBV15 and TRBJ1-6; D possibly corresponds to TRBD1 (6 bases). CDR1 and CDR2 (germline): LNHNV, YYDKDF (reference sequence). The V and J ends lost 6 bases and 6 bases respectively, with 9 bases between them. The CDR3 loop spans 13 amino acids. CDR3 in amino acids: CATRRDINSPLHF. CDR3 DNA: TGTGCCACCAGAAGGGACATTAATTCACCCCTCCACTTT. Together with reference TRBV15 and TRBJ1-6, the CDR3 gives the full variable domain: DAMVIQNPRYQVTQFGKPVTLSCSQTLNHNVMYWYQQKSSQAPKLLFHYYDKDFNNEADTPDNFQSRRPNTSFCFLDIRSPGLGDTAMYLCATRRDINSPLHFGNGTRLTVT.

The CDR3 protein is CASSPAGVRGYTF. The CDR3 region has the DNA TGTGCCAGCAGCCCTGCGGGGGTCCGCGGCTACACCTTC. The chain recombines TRBV5-6 with TRBJ1-2; tentatively, D is TRBD1 (5 bases). The CDR3 is 13 residues long. Germline-derived CDR1 and CDR2 are SGHDT and YYEEEE. Trimming removed 4 bases at V and 8 bases at J, with 15 bases between.

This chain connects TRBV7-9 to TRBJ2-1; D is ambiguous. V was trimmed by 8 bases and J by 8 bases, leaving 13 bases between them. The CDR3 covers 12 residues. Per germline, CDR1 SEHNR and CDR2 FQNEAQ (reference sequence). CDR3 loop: CASGGSGDEQFF. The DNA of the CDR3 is TGTGCCAGCGGTGGCTCTGGGGATGAGCAGTTCTTC. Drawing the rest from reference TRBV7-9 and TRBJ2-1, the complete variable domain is DTGVSQNPRHKITKRGQNVTFRCDPISEHNRLYWYRQTLGQGPEFLTYFQNEAQLEKSRLLSDRFSAERPKGSFSTLEIQRTEQGDSAMYLCASGGSGDEQFFGPGTRLTVL.

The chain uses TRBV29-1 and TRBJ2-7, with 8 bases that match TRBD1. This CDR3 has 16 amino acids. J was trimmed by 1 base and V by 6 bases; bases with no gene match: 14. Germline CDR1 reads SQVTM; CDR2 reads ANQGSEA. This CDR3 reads CSVGDRSPQGSYEQYF. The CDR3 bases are TGCAGCGTCGGGGACAGGAGCCCTCAAGGTTCCTACGAGCAGTACTTC.

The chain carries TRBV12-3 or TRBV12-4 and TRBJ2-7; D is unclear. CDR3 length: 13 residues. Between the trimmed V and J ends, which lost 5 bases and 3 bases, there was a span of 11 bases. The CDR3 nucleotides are TGTGCCAGCAGTCCCCCCGCCAGCTACGAGCAGTACTTC. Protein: CASSPPASYEQYF.

CDR3 in DNA: TGTGCCAGTAGTATCTGGCCGGGACAGAACACTGAAGCTTTCTTT. Amino acids: CASSIWPGQNTEAFF. V gene TRBV19 combines with J gene TRBJ1-1, with D possibly being TRBD1 (6 bases). CDR1 LNHDA and CDR2 SQIVND come from the germline V gene (reference sequence). The length of the CDR3 is 15 residues. Trimming pared 3 bases from V and 1 base from J, leaving 12 bases between.

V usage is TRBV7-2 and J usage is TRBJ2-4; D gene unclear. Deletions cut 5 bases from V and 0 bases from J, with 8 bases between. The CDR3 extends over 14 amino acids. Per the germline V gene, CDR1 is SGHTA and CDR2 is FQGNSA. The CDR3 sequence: CASSRDLAKNIQYF. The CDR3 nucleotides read TGTGCCAGCAGCCGCGACTTAGCCAAAAACATTCAGTACTTC.

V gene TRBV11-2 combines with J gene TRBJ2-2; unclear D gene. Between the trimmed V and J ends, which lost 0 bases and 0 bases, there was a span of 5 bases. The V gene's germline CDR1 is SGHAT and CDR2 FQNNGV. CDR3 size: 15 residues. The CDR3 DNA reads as TGTGCCAGCAGCTTAGAACCGTCGAACACCGGGGAGCTGTTTTTT. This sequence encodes CASSLEPSNTGELFF.

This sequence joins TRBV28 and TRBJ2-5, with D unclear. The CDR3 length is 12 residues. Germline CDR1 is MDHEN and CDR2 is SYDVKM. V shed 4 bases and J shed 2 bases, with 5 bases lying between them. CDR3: CASSSHQETQYF. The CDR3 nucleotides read TGTGCCAGCAGTTCCCATCAAGAGACCCAGTACTTC.

In DNA, the CDR3 is TGCGCCAGCAGCCGATATTACGGACAGGGTGCCGTTATGAACACTGAAGCTTTCTTT. Amino acid sequence: CASSRYYGQGAVMNTEAFF. V usage is TRBV4-3 and J usage is TRBJ1-1; 8 positions match TRBD1. CDR1 and CDR2 (germline): LGHNA, YSLEER. The CDR3 loop spans 19 amino acids. Unmatched junction bases numbered 16, after V lost 4 bases and J lost 0 bases.

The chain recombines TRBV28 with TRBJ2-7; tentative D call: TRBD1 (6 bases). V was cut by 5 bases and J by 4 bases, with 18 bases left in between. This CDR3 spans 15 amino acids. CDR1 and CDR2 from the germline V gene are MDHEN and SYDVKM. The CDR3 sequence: CASSRTGMVRYEQYV. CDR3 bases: TGTGCCAGCAGTCGTACAGGGATGGTGCGATACGAGCAGTACGTC.

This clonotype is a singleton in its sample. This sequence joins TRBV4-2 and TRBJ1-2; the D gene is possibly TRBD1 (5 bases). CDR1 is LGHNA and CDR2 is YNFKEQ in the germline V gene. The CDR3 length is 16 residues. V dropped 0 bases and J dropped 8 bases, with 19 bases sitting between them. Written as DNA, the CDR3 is TGTGCCAGCAGCCAAGAGCCCGGTGGACACCTTTTGGGCTACACCTTC. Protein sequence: CASSQEPGGHLLGYTF.

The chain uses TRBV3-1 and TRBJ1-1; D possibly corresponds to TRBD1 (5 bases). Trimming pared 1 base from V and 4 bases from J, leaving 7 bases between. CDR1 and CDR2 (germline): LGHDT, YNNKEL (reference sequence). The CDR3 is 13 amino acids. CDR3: CASSQGQPTEAFF. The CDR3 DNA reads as TGTGCCAGCAGCCAAGGACAGCCCACTGAAGCTTTCTTT. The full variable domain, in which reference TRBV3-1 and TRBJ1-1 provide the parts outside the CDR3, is DTAVSQTPKYLVTQMGNDKSIKCEQNLGHDTMYWYKQDSKKFLKIMFSYNNKELIINETVPNRFSPKSPDKAHLNLHINSLELGDSAVYFCASSQGQPTEAFFGQGTRLTVV.

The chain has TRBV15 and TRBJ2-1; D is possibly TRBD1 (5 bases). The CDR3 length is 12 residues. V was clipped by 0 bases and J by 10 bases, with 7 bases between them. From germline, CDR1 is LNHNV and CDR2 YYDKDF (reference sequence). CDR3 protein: CATSRETVEQFF. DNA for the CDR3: TGTGCCACCAGCAGAGAGACAGTGGAGCAGTTCTTC.